This T cell receptor (beta chain) was obtained from a study of blood T cells in healthy people across ages. Study conclusions and caveats: TCR beta diversity, measured per million T cells, fell in a roughly linear way with age.

The CDR3 length is 17 residues. The germline V gene encodes CDR1 SEHNR and CDR2 FQNEAQ (reference sequence). Sample-barcoded 5' priming and a J-beta primer mix drove a second PCR of 7 to 11 cycles. Unique molecular identifiers of 12 random nucleotides labeled each cDNA. TCRdb ran MiXCR on the 5' RACE reads and lists one entry per CDR3 protein. The profile covers some 690,000 distinct CDR3 sequences, with about 20% appearing a single time and around a fifth taken by the ten largest. Donors gave roughly 10 milliliters of peripheral blood apiece. This clonotype has only a few counts. The antigen is unknown. The junction departs from germline at one end; a sequencing error may be responsible.

The chain is built from TRBV7-9 and TRBJ1-1; 9 bases fit TRBD1. The sample comprised blood. The receptor's source is a man in his 70s in good health. In DNA form, the CDR3 reads TGTGCCAGCAGGCTACATTATGACAGGGGGAGGAACACTGAAGTTTTCTTT. Translated: CASRLHYDRGRNTEVFF. The entire variable domain, with the rest obtained from reference TRBV7-9 and TRBJ1-1, is as follows: DTGVSQNPRHKITKRGQNVTFRCDPISEHNRLYWYRQTLGQGPEFLTYFQNEAQLEKSRLLSDRFSAERPKGSFSTLEIQRTEQGDSAMYLCASRLHYDRGRNTEVFFGQGTRLTVV.